This T cell receptor beta chain is from a study of blood T cell repertoires in COVID-19 (dated by TCRdb to 2020 to 2021). Regarding the study in general: Samples covering the acute and convalescent phases of COVID-19 were provided by collaborators in the United States, Italy and Spain. The prospective study material was composed of cDNA or gDNA derived from T cells, B-cell-depleted T cells, or PBMCs. Subjects who had been exposed to COVID-19, were actively infected with it, or had recovered from it provided the deeply sampled blood TCRbeta repertoires that made up the dataset. A freely available public database, intended as a resource for researchers studying the immune response to SARS-CoV-2, is where the repertoires were released. Samples were obtained from the ongoing ImmuneRACE study (first 160 participants) and from some 1,200 subjects provided by 6 global collaborators. Nearly every sample came with metadata listing a de-identified subject ID, COVID-19 status, age in years and sex. Where HLA class I and class II types were available, the types were taken from metadata supplied by the sample provider, not from assay-based typing. Beyond this particular receptor, the publication reports: How much clinical and demographic metadata was included differed by source and by participant, and the metadata was provided uncurated.

This clone was counted at least ten times. The specificity of this receptor is unknown. No quality values exist for individual bases; no much larger clone is one base distant. The immunoSEQ Assay, a bias-controlled multiplex PCR, was used to amplify TCRbeta CDR3 regions from genomic DNA. Concerning the study's data processing: Nucleated cell counts per sample were estimated from amplification of reference gene primers within the assay. To quantify the absolute abundance of each unique TCRbeta CDR3 rearrangement, sequence reads were collapsed and filtered. Productive Simpson clonality was computed per sample as the square root of Simpson's diversity index over productive rearrangements. This is the immuneACCESS table as TCRdb keeps it, with only in-frame sequences that have V and J called. A part of the clones is gone; compared with another copy, unresolved V genes explain less than half, and the rest is unexplained. V, J and clone size reflect that table, while D and trimming were determined from the DNA. The sample has 200,000 to 250,000 clones on record, 86% of them singletons. About 9.4% of the sample lies in the top ten.

One collaborating source in Seattle enrolled patients while the patients were actively infected and followed the patients over time throughout the course of disease. The collaborating institutions used their own protocols to collect whole blood in K2EDTA tubes. For TCRbeta analysis, collaborator samples were shipped as frozen whole blood, as isolated PBMCs, or as DNA extracted from either sample type. Via the germline V gene, CDR1 is MNHNS and CDR2 SASEGT. Trimming at the junction amounts to 1 base on V and 8 bases on J, and the germline ends lie 11 bases apart. The CDR3 starts with the cysteine, ends with the phenylalanine, and has 13 residues. The retained sequence is limited to the CDR3, 39 bases, with the frame set at the first base.

This TCR came from a woman in her forties or fifties with COVID-19, enrolled during active disease. Rearrangement joined TRBV6-1 to TRBJ1-2, with the D gene too uncertain to name. Source material: peripheral blood. DNA sequence: TGTGCCAGCAGTGAAGGAGGAGGGCGAGGCTACACCTTC. This sequence encodes CASSEGGGRGYTF.